One TCR beta chain is described in this entry. What it binds is unknown. This entry comes from a study of T cell repertoires in cytomegalovirus infection. Each CDR3 protein is one row after TCRdb ran MiXCR on the reads. The table records about 220,000 distinct CDR3 sequences, about 38% of them present only once. V shed 8 bases, J shed 4 bases, and the junction held 14 bases outside the gene matches. Germline CDR1 and CDR2: SNHLY and FYNNEI. The CDR3 contains 17 residues. The chain is built from TRBV2 and TRBJ2-7; 13 bases match TRBD2. The sequencing here drew on CD8+ T cells from cultured PBMCs, taken from culture after CMV antigen stimulation. This sequence originates from a human donor in good health (CMV status not recorded). Some clones in this sample may be carry-over from other donors' samples. The CDR3 reads CASFGLAGDHPDYEQYF. The CDR3 coding sequence is TGTGCCAGCTTCGGACTAGCGGGAGACCACCCAGATTACGAGCAGTACTTC. Variable domain in full (rest from reference TRBV2 and TRBJ2-7): EPEVTQTPSHQVTQMGQEVILRCVPISNHLYFYWYRQILGQKVEFLVSFYNNEISEKSEIFDDQFSVERPDGSNFTLKIRSTKLEDSAMYFCASFGLAGDHPDYEQYFGPGTRLTVT.